Listed below are T cell receptor beta chains from one sample, sequenced in a study of long-term antiretroviral therapy in people with HIV. TCRdb's copy holds only in-frame clones and misses some; the assay was immunoSEQ multiplex PCR. The sample carries some 30,000 clones, roughly 85% recorded once. This sample comprised unsorted PBMCs, obtained 1.1 years after starting antiretroviral therapy. These receptors came from a young man with HIV. Each CDR3 is given with its conserved first and last residue. D genes are given only for firm matches. Clone size, where shown, is once, few, many, or a class for clones that have expanded.

d_call	v_call	j_call	clone_size	cdr3_aa	cdr3_nt
.	TRBV9	TRBJ1-2	.	CASSVDGDGYTF	TGTGCCAGCAGCGTAGACGGGGACGGCTACACCTTC
TRBD2	TRBV7-3	TRBJ2-1	.	CASSLGSGLAGGYRRVYNEQFF	TGTGCCAGCAGCTTAGGATCTGGACTAGCGGGAGGATATCGAAGGGTTTACAATGAGCAGTTCTTC
TRBD1	TRBV7-9	TRBJ1-5	.	CASSGTGRGQPQHF	TGTGCCAGCAGCGGGACAGGTAGGGGTCAGCCCCAGCATTTT
TRBD2	TRBV9	TRBJ2-1	.	CASSVDGGGNNEQFF	TGTGCCAGCAGCGTAGATGGCGGGGGTAACAATGAGCAGTTCTTC
.	TRBV2	TRBJ1-2	.	CASNRLGVGSGYTF	TGTGCCAGCAACAGACTGGGTGTGGGTAGTGGCTACACCTTC
TRBD1	TRBV28	TRBJ1-1	.	CASSFGQGALRDTEAFF	TGTGCCAGCAGTTTCGGACAGGGGGCTTTAAGGGACACTGAAGCTTTCTTT
.	TRBV5-1	TRBJ2-3	.	CASSLAVGTDTQYF	TGCGCCAGCAGCTTGGCGGTAGGCACAGATACGCAGTATTTT
.	TRBV27	TRBJ2-1	.	CASSLSFLYNEQFF	TGTGCCAGCAGTTTATCTTTCCTCTACAATGAGCAGTTCTTC
.	TRBV7-9	TRBJ2-5	.	CASSPTSSETQYF	TGTGCCAGCAGCCCGACTAGTTCAGAGACCCAGTACTTC
.	TRBV19	TRBJ2-1	once	CASSIARYNEQFF	TGTGCCAGTAGTATAGCGAGGTACAATGAGCAGTTCTTC
TRBD2	TRBV4-2	TRBJ2-7	.	CASSPLAGGQEQYF	TGTGCCAGCAGCCCACTAGCGGGAGGGCAAGAGCAGTACTTC
.	TRBV6-5	TRBJ2-1	.	CASSSPRLGAYEFF	TGTGCCAGCAGTTCTCCCCGCCTAGGGGCTTATGAGTTCTTC
TRBD1	TRBV25-1	TRBJ1-1	.	CASSITGGPEAFF	TGTGCCAGCAGTATTACAGGGGGGCCTGAAGCTTTCTTT
TRBD1	TRBV2	TRBJ2-7	.	CASSRGLLDEQYF	TGTGCCAGCAGCAGGGGGCTGTTAGACGAGCAGTACTTC
TRBD1	TRBV11-2	TRBJ1-2	.	CASSFGTGGYTF	TGTGCCAGCAGCTTTGGGACAGGAGGCTACACCTTC
TRBD1	TRBV5-6	TRBJ1-1	once	CASSFGTGGSEAFF	TGTGCCAGCAGCTTCGGGACAGGGGGTTCTGAAGCTTTCTTT
.	TRBV5-5	TRBJ1-2	.	CASSPNVGVYGYTF	TGTGCCAGCAGCCCGAATGTTGGGGTCTATGGCTACACCTTC
TRBD1	TRBV29-1	TRBJ2-1	.	CSGVIRDSYNEQFF	TGCAGCGGCGTCATCCGGGACAGCTACAATGAGCAGTTCTTC
.	TRBV6-5	TRBJ1-2	.	CASSSPTPGNYGYTF	TGTGCCAGCAGTTCTCCCACGCCAGGGAACTATGGCTACACCTTC
TRBD2	TRBV7-2	TRBJ2-3	.	CASSLSGGYTDTQYF	TGTGCCAGCAGCCTTAGCGGGGGATACACAGATACGCAGTATTTT
.	TRBV7-2	TRBJ1-3	.	CASSQGFVAGNTIYF	TGTGCCAGCAGCCAAGGATTCGTCGCTGGAAACACCATATATTTT
.	TRBV10-3	TRBJ2-7	medium-sized	CAISESLANYEQYF	TGTGCCATCAGTGAGTCCTTAGCGAACTACGAGCAGTACTTC